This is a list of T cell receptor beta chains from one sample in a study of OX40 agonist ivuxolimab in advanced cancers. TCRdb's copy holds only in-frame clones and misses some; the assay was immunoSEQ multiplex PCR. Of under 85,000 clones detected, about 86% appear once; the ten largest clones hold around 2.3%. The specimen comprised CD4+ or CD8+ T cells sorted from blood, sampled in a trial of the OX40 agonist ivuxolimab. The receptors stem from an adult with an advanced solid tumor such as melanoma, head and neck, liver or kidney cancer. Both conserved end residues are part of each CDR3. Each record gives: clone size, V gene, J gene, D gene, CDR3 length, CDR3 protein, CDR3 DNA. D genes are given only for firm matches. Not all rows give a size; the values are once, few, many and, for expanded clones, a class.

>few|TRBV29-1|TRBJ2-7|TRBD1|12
CSVGQGEHEQYF
TGCAGCGTTGGACAGGGGGAGCACGAGCAGTACTTC
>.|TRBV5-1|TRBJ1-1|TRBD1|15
CASSGRDRGDTEAFF
TGCGCCAGCAGCGGCCGGGACAGGGGGGATACTGAAGCTTTCTTT
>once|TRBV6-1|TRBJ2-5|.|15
CASSEAGAIQETQYF
TGTGCCAGCAGTGAAGCGGGGGCAATCCAAGAGACCCAGTACTTC
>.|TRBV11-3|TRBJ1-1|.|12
CASSLRNTEAFF
TGTGCCAGCAGCTTGAGAAACACTGAAGCTTTCTTT
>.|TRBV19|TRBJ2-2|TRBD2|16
CASTPGGSGRTGELFF
TGTGCCAGTACTCCCGGGGGTAGCGGGAGGACCGGGGAGCTGTTTTTT
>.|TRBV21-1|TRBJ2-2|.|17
CASSKGVGTGHTGELFF
TGTGCCAGCAGCAAAGGAGTCGGGACAGGGCACACCGGGGAGCTGTTTTTT
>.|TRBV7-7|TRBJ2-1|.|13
CASSLDYFNEQFF
TGTGCTAGCAGCCTGGACTATTTCAATGAGCAGTTCTTC
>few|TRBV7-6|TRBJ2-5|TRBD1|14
CASSLGTAQGDQYF
TGTGCCAGCAGCTTGGGGACAGCCCAAGGTGACCAGTACTTC
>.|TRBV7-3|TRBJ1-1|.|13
CASGSQSGTEAFF
TGTGCCAGCGGGAGCCAGAGCGGGACTGAAGCTTTCTTT
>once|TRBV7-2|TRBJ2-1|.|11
CASHNYNEQFF
TGTGCCAGCCACAATTACAATGAGCAGTTCTTC
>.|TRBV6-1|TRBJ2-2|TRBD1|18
CASSEALMAGGDTGELFF
TGTGCCAGCAGTGAAGCCCTTATGGCAGGGGGCGACACCGGGGAGCTGTTTTTT
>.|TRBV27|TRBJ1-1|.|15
CASRGFGVGNTEAFF
TGTGCCAGCAGAGGTTTCGGGGTGGGGAACACTGAAGCTTTCTTT
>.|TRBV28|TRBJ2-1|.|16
CASSLSWGTHYNEQFF
TGTGCCAGCAGTTTGTCCTGGGGGACCCACTACAATGAGCAGTTCTTC
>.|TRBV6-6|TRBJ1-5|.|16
CASSSHPGQSNQPQHF
TGTGCCAGCAGTTCCCACCCCGGACAGAGCAATCAGCCCCAGCATTTT
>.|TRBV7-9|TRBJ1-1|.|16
CASSSTGRESSTEAFF
TGTGCCAGCAGCTCTACAGGTCGGGAGTCGAGCACTGAAGCTTTCTTT
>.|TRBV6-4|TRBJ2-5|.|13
CASSAAPGATQYF
TGTGCCAGCAGTGCCGCCCCGGGAGCGACCCAGTACTTC
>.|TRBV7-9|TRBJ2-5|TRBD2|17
CASSSRLAGGISETQYF
TGTGCCAGCAGCTCACGATTAGCGGGAGGGATTTCGGAGACCCAGTACTTC
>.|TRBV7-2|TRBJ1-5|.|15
CASSTQGGSNQPQHF
TGTGCCAGCAGCACACAGGGCGGATCAAATCAGCCCCAGCATTTT
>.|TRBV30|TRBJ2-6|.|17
CAWRRGLALSGANVLTF
TGTGCCTGGAGGAGAGGGCTAGCCCTCTCTGGGGCCAACGTCCTGACTTTC
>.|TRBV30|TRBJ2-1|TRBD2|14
CAWSAASGGIRQFF
TGTGCCTGGAGTGCGGCTAGCGGGGGGATAAGGCAGTTCTTC
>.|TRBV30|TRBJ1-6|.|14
CACAREVDNSPLHF
TGTGCCTGCGCGCGCGAGGTCGATAATTCACCCCTCCACTTT
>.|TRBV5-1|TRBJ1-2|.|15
CASSRKTDYFYGYTF
TGCGCCAGCAGCCGAAAGACAGACTACTTCTATGGCTACACCTTC
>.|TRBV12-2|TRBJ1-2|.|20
CASRRTIYPGQARGNYGYTF
TGTGCAAGTCGCCGAACGATATACCCGGGACAGGCAAGAGGGAACTATGGCTACACCTTC
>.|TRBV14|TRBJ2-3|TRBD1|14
CASSQGTGLDTQYF
TGTGCCAGCAGCCAAGGGACAGGACTGGATACGCAGTATTTT
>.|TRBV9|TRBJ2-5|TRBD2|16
CASSSGTSGRGETQYF
TGTGCCAGCAGCTCCGGGACTAGCGGGAGGGGGGAGACCCAGTACTTC
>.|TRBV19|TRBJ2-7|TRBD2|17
CASSPRVGLASFYEQYF
TGTGCCAGTAGTCCGAGAGTCGGACTAGCCTCTTTCTACGAGCAGTACTTC
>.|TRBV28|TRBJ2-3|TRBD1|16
CASSTPGQGYTDTQYF
TGTGCCAGCAGTACACCGGGACAGGGGTATACAGATACGCAGTATTTT
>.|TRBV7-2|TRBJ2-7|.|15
CASSFRAGDSREQYF
TGTGCCAGCAGCTTCCGGGCAGGAGATAGTAGAGAGCAGTACTTC
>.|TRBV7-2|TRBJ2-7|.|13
CASSFIGFGEQYF
TGTGCCAGCAGCTTCATAGGTTTTGGCGAGCAGTACTTC
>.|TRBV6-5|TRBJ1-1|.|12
CASNAGGTEAFF
TGTGCCAGCAACGCGGGGGGCACTGAAGCTTTCTTT
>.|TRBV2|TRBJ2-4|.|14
CASTEPTGRDIQYF
TGTGCCAGCACGGAACCGACAGGCCGAGACATTCAGTACTTC
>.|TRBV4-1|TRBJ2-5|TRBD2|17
CASSRSHGLEDLETQYF
TGCGCCAGCAGTCGCTCCCATGGACTAGAAGACTTGGAGACCCAGTACTTC
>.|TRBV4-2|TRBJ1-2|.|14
CASSQEKGLYGYTF
TGTGCCAGCAGCCAAGAGAAGGGACTCTATGGCTACACCTTC
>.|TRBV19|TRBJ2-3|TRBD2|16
CASSIGKAGGTDTQYF
TGTGCCAGTAGTATAGGGAAGGCGGGGGGCACAGATACGCAGTATTTT
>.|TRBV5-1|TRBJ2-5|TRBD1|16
CASSSRQGNIQETQYF
TGCGCCAGCAGCTCCAGACAGGGTAACATCCAAGAGACCCAGTACTTC
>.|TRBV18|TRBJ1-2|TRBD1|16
CASSPRGDRANYGYTF
TGTGCCAGCTCACCACGCGGGGACAGGGCTAACTATGGCTACACCTTC
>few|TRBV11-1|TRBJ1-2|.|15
CASSLRYRENYGYTF
TGTGCCAGCAGCTTACGATACAGGGAGAACTATGGCTACACCTTC
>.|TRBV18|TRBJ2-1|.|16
CASSSGGQRGNNEQFF
TGTGCCAGCTCCTCCGGGGGGCAACGGGGGAACAATGAGCAGTTCTTC
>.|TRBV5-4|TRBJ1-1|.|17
CASSSSPRPRQNTEAFF
TGTGCCAGCAGCTCGTCCCCGCGTCCCAGGCAGAACACTGAAGCTTTCTTT
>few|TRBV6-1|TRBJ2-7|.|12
CASSIRGDEQYF
TGTGCCAGCAGTATCCGAGGTGACGAGCAGTACTTC
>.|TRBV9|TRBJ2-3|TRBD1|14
CASSKGQGTDTQYF
TGTGCCAGCAGCAAAGGACAGGGCACAGATACGCAGTATTTT
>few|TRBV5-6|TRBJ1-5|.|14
CASSLNDARGPQHF
TGTGCCAGCAGCTTAAACGATGCCCGGGGGCCCCAGCATTTT
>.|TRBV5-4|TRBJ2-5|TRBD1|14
CASSSTGGRETQYF
TGTGCCAGCAGCTCGACAGGGGGAAGGGAGACCCAGTACTTC
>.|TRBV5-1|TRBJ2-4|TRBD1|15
CASSPRTGEGNIQYF
TGCGCCAGCAGCCCAAGGACAGGGGAGGGAAACATTCAGTACTTC
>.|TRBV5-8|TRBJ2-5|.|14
CASSSVHLWETQYF
TGTGCCAGCAGCTCAGTTCACCTATGGGAGACCCAGTACTTC
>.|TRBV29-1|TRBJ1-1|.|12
CSVGLWNTEAFF
TGCAGCGTTGGCCTATGGAACACTGAAGCTTTCTTT
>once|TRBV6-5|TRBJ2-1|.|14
CASSTQGYYNEQFF
TGTGCCAGCAGTACTCAGGGGTACTACAATGAGCAGTTCTTC
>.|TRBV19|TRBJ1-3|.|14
CASSKGSAGNTIYF
TGTGCCAGTAGTAAAGGTTCCGCTGGAAACACCATATATTTT
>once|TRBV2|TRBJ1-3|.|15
CASSDDNDSGNTIYF
TGTGCCAGCAGTGACGACAACGACTCTGGAAACACCATATATTTT
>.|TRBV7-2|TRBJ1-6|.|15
CASSPPRDHNSPLHF
TGTGCCAGCAGCCCACCTCGGGACCACAATTCACCCCTCCACTTT
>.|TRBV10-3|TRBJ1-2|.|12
CAIRDSDYGYTF
TGTGCCATCAGGGACAGTGACTATGGCTACACCTTC